A selection of T cell receptor beta chains follows, all from one sample in a study of OX40 agonist ivuxolimab in advanced cancers. Sequencing used immunoSEQ multiplex PCR; TCRdb keeps in-frame clones, though not all of them. The profile shows about 110,000 clones, around 90% of them singletons. Material: CD4+ or CD8+ T cells sorted from blood, obtained in a trial of the OX40 agonist ivuxolimab. These receptors were collected from an adult with an advanced solid tumor such as melanoma, head and neck, liver or kidney cancer. Both conserved end residues are trimmed from each CDR3.

TRBJ2-7 | TRBV6-5 | ASSSSSYEQY
TRBJ2-1 | TRBV7-9 | ASSSSGVYEQF
TRBJ2-5 | TRBV5-4 | ASSSGKYQETQY
TRBJ2-1 | TRBV15 | ATSRSLAEKDNEQF
TRBJ2-7 | TRBV5-4 | ASRPNTGQGGEQY
TRBJ1-1 | TRBV2 | AGTGRDNEAF
TRBJ1-2 | TRBV5-1 | ASSLDGTYGYT
TRBJ1-1 | TRBV14 | ASSPGQGANTEAF
TRBJ1-4 | TRBV7-2 | ASSLGPRNEKLF
TRBJ2-1 | TRBV29-1 | SAQTSGRGNEQF
TRBJ1-6 | TRBV6-6 | ASSYSSVTGALH
TRBJ1-2 | TRBV6-6 | ASSYSKSYGYT
TRBJ1-1 | TRBV5-1 | ASSSLQGMNTEAF
TRBJ2-3 | TRBV5-1 | ASSPGQSHTDTQY
TRBJ2-3 | TRBV5-4 | ASRGGGADTQY